A single sample is the source of the 7 T cell receptor beta chains below, sequenced in a study of T cells in Graves' hyperthyroidism and ophthalmopathy (dated by TCRdb to about 2019). The library came from multiplex PCR. TCRdb shows the sequencer as Illumina HiSeq 2000. Amplification of TCR beta CDR3 regions was carried out from RNA transcripts. A first-round RT-PCR of the TCR CDR3 used the HTBI primer set with the Qiagen OneStep RT-PCR kit. The public reads were reanalyzed by TCRdb: fastp trimming at Q25, MiXCR alignment, in-frame beta chains only. Every distinct CDR3 protein forms one entry, paired with its most common genes and DNA. In this sample the table shows hundreds of thousands of distinct CDR3 sequences, about 16% of which occur a single time. The top ten constitute 28% of the sample. The sequenced sample consisted of blood. The origin of the receptors is a woman aged 18-30 years with Graves' ophthalmopathy.

This clonotype was seen repeatedly, ten times or more. V and J are TRBV30 and TRBJ2-2, with D tentatively TRBD1 or TRBD2 (6 bases each). Trimming shortened V by 1 base and J by 4 bases, and 7 bases separated the two germline ends. The CDR3 runs to 13 residues. Germline CDR1 reads GTSNPN; CDR2 reads SVGIG (reference sequence). DNA for the CDR3: TGTGCCTGGAGTGCGGGGGCCACCGGGGAGCTGTTTTTT. Translated: CAWSAGATGELFF.

This clonotype has ten or more counts. The V gene is TRBV11-2, the J gene TRBJ2-1; the D is unclear. This CDR3 spans 13 amino acids. Germline V gene lookup returns CDR1 SGHAT and CDR2 FQNNGV. The V gene lost 1 base and the J gene lost 7 bases, with 8 bases spanning the gap. This CDR3 is CASSLVRLNEQFF. The CDR3 DNA is TGTGCCAGCAGCTTAGTTCGGTTGAATGAGCAGTTCTTC.

Ten or more counts support this clonotype. This chain links TRBV12-3 or TRBV12-4 with TRBJ1-1; no clear D. V was shortened by 6 bases and J by 0 bases, with 11 bases between the two germline ends. This CDR3 is 14 amino acids long. In nucleotides, the CDR3 is TGTGCCAGCAGCTTCACCGCCATGAACACTGAAGCTTTCTTT. The encoded protein is CASSFTAMNTEAFF.

Many counts were recorded for this clonotype. V is TRBV20-1 and J is TRBJ1-2; D is unresolved. The CDR3 is made up of 13 amino acids. Per germline, CDR1 DFQATT and CDR2 SNEGSKA (reference sequence). Deletions cut 1 base from V and 0 bases from J, with 6 bases between. The CDR3 sequence: CSARGGTNYGYTF. CDR3 coding DNA: TGCAGTGCTAGAGGAGGCACTAACTATGGCTACACCTTC.

This clonotype was observed a single time. The V and J genes are TRBV28 and TRBJ2-7; 7 bases match TRBD1. V dropped 3 bases and J dropped 5; count of bases not matched to a gene: 7. Per the germline V gene, CDR1 is MDHEN and CDR2 is SYDVKM. The CDR3 spans 14 residues. The CDR3 coding sequence is TGTGCCAGCAGTTTGGGCAGGGGGATCGACGAGCAGTACTTC. This encodes CASSLGRGIDEQYF.

This clonotype was picked up many times. The V call is TRBV6-6, the J call TRBJ1-1; a weak D match, TRBD1 (6 bases). Germline-derived CDR1 and CDR2 are MNHNY and SVGAGI (reference sequence). Trimming pared 0 bases from V and 5 bases from J, leaving 19 bases between. This CDR3 has 17 residues. CDR3 region: CASSYSRFRGAGTEAFF. The DNA for the CDR3 is TGTGCCAGCAGTTACTCGAGGTTCAGGGGAGCGGGAACTGAAGCTTTCTTT.

This clonotype was seen ten or more times. The chain links TRBV6-2 or TRBV6-3 to TRBJ1-4, with 7 bases aligning to TRBD1. CDR3 length: 14 amino acids. The V gene end was trimmed by 6 bases and the J gene end by 4 bases; junction bases not matched to a gene: 5. The germline V gene encodes CDR1 MNHEY and CDR2 SVGEGT. The CDR3, as DNA: TGTGCCAGCAGCGACAGGGCCCTTAATGAAAAACTGTTTTTT. Protein product: CASSDRALNEKLFF.